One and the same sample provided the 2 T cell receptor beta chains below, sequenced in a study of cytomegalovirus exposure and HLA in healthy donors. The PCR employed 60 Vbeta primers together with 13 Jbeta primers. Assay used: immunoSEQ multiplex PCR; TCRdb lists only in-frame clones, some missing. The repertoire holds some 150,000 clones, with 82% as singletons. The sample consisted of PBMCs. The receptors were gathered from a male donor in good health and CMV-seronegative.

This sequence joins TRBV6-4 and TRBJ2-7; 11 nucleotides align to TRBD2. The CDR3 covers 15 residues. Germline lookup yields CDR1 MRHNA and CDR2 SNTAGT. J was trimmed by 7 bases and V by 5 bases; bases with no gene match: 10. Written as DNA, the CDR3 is TGTGCCAGCAGTCCTCAGACTAGCGGGGTTTCGGAGCAGTACTTC. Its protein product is CASSPQTSGVSEQYF.

The CDR3 spells CASGAGDTQYF. DNA for the CDR3: TGTGCCAGCGGAGCAGGGGATACGCAGTATTTT. The V gene is TRBV19, the J gene TRBJ2-3, with D perhaps TRBD1 (5 bases). The CDR3 is 11 residues long. Deletions cut 9 bases from V and 6 bases from J, with 10 bases between. Per germline, CDR1 LNHDA and CDR2 SQIVND (reference sequence).